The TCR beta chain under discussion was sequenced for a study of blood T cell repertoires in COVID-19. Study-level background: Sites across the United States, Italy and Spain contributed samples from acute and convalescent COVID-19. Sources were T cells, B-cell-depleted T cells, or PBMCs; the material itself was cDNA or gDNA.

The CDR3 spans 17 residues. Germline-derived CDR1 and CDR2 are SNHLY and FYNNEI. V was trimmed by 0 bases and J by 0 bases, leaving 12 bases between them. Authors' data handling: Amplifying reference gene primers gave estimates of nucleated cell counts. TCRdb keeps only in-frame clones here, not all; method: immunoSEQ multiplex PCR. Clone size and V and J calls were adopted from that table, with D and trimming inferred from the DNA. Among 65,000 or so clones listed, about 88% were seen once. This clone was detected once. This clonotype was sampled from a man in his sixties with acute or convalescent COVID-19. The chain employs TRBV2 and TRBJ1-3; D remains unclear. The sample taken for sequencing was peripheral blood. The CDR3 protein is CASSEASQANSGNTIYF. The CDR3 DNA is TGTGCCAGCAGTGAAGCATCCCAGGCGAACTCTGGAAACACCATATATTTT.